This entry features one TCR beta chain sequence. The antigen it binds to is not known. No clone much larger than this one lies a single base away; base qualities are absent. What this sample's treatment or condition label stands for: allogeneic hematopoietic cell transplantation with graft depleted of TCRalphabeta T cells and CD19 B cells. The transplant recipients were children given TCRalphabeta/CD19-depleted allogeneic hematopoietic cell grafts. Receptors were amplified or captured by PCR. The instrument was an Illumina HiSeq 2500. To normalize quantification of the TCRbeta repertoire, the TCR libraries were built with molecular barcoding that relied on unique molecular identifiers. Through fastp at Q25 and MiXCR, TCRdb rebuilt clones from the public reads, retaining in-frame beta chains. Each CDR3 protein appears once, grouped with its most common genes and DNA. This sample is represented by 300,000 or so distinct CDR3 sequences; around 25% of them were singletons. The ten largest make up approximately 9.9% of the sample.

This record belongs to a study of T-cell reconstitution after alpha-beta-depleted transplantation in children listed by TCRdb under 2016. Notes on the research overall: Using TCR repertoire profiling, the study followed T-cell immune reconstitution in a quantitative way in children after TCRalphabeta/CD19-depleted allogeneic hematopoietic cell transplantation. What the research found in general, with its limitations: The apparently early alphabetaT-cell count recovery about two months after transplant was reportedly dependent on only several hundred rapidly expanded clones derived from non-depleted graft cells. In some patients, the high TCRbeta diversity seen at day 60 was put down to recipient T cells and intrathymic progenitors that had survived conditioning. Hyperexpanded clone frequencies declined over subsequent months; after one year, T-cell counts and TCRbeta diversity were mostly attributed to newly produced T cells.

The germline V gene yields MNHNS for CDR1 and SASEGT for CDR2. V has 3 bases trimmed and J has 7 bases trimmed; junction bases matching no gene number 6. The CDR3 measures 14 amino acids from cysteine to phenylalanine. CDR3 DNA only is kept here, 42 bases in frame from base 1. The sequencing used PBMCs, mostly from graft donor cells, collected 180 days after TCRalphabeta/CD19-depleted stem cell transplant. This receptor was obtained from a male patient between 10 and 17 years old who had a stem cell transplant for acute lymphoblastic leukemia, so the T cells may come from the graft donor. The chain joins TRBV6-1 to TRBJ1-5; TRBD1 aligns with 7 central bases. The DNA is TGTGCCAGCAGTGATCAGGGGGGAAACCAGCCCCAGCATTTT. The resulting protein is CASSDQGGNQPQHF.